This T cell receptor (beta chain) was identified in a study of shared clonotypes between healthy human individuals. In replicate PCRs of sorted subsets, roughly 200 ng DNA, approximately 30,000 T cell genomes, was used. The assay was immunoSEQ multiplex PCR, and TCRdb's table has in-frame clones only and misses some. The sample records approximately 2,300,000 clones, around 92% being singletons. Germline CDR1 MNHEY, CDR2 SMNVEV (reference sequence). V trimming: 6 bases; J trimming: 3 bases; junction bases outside the gene matches: 8. The CDR3 has 15 residues. Only Caucasian adults living in Nashville, Tennessee made up the donor group.

The origin of this receptor is a man younger than 35 in good health. Some clones in this sample may be carry-over from other donors' samples. Material for sequencing was naive CD4+ T cells from PBMCs. Sample subset: CD45RA+ positively selected. V is TRBV27 and J is TRBJ1-5, with 7 bases identical to TRBD1. The chain's CDR3 is CASSKYGTVNQPQHF. In DNA form, the CDR3 reads TGTGCCAGCAGCAAATACGGGACAGTCAATCAGCCCCAGCATTTT.